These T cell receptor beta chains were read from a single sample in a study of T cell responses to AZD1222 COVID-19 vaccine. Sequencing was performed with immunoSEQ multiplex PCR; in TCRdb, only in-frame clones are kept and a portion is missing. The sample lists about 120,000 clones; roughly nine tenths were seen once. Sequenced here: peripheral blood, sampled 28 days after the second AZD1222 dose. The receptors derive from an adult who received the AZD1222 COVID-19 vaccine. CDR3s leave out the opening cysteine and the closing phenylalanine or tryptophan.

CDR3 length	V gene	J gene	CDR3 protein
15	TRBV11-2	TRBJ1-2	ASSLSLLAAVGYGYT
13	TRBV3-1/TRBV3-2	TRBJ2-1	ASSQWTGVYNEQF
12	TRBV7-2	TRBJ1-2	ASSLETGRYGYT
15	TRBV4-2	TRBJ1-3	ASSQVSPGGSGNTIY
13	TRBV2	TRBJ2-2	ASSRDRRNTGELF
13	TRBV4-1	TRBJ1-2	ASSQVPGQAYGYT
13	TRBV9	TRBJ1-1	ASSLRQGFNTEAF
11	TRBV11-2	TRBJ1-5	ASSQGSDQPQH
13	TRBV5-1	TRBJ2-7	ASSSTSGEMGEQY
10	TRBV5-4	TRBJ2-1	ASSLWTNEQF
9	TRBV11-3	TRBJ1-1	ASSSGIEAF
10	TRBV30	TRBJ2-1	AWSAEENEQF
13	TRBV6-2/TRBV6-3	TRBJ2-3	ASSYSLAGPDTQY
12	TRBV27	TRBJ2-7	ASFRTSGEHEQY
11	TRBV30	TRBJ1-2	AWSQQGRVGYT
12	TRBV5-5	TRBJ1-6	ASSHWDSNSPLH
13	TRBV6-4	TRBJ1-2	ASSEDSGLCYGYT
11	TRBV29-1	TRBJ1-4	SAEGQGRQKLF
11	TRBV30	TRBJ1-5	AWSGGNNQPQH
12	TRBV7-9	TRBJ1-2	ASSLELDTVGYT
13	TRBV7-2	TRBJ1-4	ASSPPGGVGEKLF
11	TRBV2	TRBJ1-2	ASSGAVNYGYT
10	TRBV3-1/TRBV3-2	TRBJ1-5	ASSQYGQPQH
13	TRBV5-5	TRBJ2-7	ASTLDGQGRSLQY
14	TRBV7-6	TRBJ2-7	ASSFELRDSSYEQY
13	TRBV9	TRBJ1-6	ASSSNGQGNSPLH
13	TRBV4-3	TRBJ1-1	ASSQRGQRGIEAF
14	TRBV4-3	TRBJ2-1	ASSQDVGGSYNEQF
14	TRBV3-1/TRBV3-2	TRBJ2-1	ASSQAVTTHYNEQF